This T cell receptor beta chain comes out of a study of T cells in localized non-small cell lung cancer. Points from the study as a whole: T cell clonality was highest in uninvolved adjacent lung, above tumor. The study linked higher blood T cell density to longer overall survival. One tumor region alone was sequenced, and heterogeneity therefore remains possible.

Sequencing was performed with immunoSEQ multiplex PCR; in TCRdb, only in-frame clones are kept and a portion is missing. The profile covers tens of thousands of clones, with over 70% appearing a single time and 15% to 20% taken by the ten largest. With respect to this clone: Its antigen is still unknown.

The sample in question was peripheral blood, obtained before any cancer treatment. The sequence was collected from a male donor aged 60 or over with stage III squamous cell lung carcinoma.

The CDR3 here is CASSVQGNTEAFF. In DNA, the CDR3 is TGTGCCAGCAGTGTACAGGGAAACACTGAAGCTTTCTTT. The rearrangement uses TRBV9 and TRBJ1-1; possibly TRBD1 for D (6 bases). Germline CDR1 is SGDLS and CDR2 is YYNGEE. Trimming shortened V by 5 bases and J by 2 bases, and 10 bases separated the two germline ends. This CDR3 contains 13 residues.